The 6 T cell receptor beta chains reported below all come from one sample, sequenced in a study of blood T cell repertoires in COVID-19. TCRdb keeps only in-frame clones here, not all; method: immunoSEQ multiplex PCR. Of about 200,000 clones listed, approximately 86% are singletons. What was sequenced was peripheral blood. The receptors derive from a man aged 35-49 years with acute or convalescent COVID-19.

The J gene is TRBJ2-7, the V gene TRBV10-3; D remains unclear. V was trimmed by 4 bases and J by 0 bases, leaving 10 bases between them. Per germline, CDR1 ENHRY and CDR2 SYGVKD. There are 14 residues in the CDR3. As DNA, the CDR3 is TGTGCCATCAGTGCTGAACACCCCTCCTACGAGCAGTACTTC. It specifies CAISAEHPSYEQYF.

The chain uses TRBV11-3 and TRBJ2-7; D might be TRBD2 (5 bases). Germline assignment: CDR1 SGHNT and CDR2 YENEEA. Trimming took 1 base from V and 3 from J, leaving 16 bases between them. CDR3 length: 16 residues. The CDR3 spells CASSLASPGYLYEQYF. The DNA of the CDR3 is TGTGCCAGCAGCTTAGCCTCTCCGGGATACCTCTACGAGCAGTACTTC.

V is TRBV7-3 and J is TRBJ2-1, with TRBD2 identical over 11 bases. Germline CDR1 reads SGHTA; CDR2 reads FQGTGA. V was clipped by 4 bases and J by 4 bases; unmatched bases: 12. The CDR3 sequence is 18 residues long. The CDR3 DNA reads as TGTGCCAGCAGCTGGACCGGGACTAGCGGTCTCCTATACAATGAGCAGTTCTTC. It is translated as CASSWTGTSGLLYNEQFF.

The gene calls are TRBV5-1 and TRBJ2-1; D may be TRBD2 (5 bases). Germline CDR1 reads SGHRS; CDR2 reads YFSETQ. V was cut by 0 bases and J by 3 bases, with 10 bases left in between. This CDR3 is 15 amino acids long. The CDR3 sequence: CASSLVSAFYNEQFF. The DNA for the CDR3 is TGCGCCAGCAGCTTGGTTAGCGCTTTCTACAATGAGCAGTTCTTC. The full variable domain, completed using reference TRBV5-1 and TRBJ2-1, is KAGVTQTPRYLIKTRGQQVTLSCSPISGHRSVSWYQQTPGQGLQFLFEYFSETQRNKGNFPGRFSGRQFSNSRSEMNVSTLELGDSALYLCASSLVSAFYNEQFFGPGTRLTVL.

The chain has TRBV11-1 and TRBJ2-5, with 8 bases lining up with TRBD2. Germline loops: CDR1 SGHAT, CDR2 FQDESV (reference sequence). This CDR3 is built from 14 residues. J was trimmed by 9 bases and V by 7 bases; bases with no gene match: 13. CDR3 nucleotides: TGTGCCAGCACTTTAGGTGGGACTAGGCAGGCCCAGTACTTC. It translates to CASTLGGTRQAQYF.

The rearrangement uses TRBV19 and TRBJ1-6, with 9 bases identical to TRBD1. CDR3 length: 15 amino acids. The germline CDR1 and CDR2 sequences are LNHDA and SQIVND (reference sequence). The V gene end was trimmed by 3 bases and the J gene end by 7 bases; junction bases not matched to a gene: 4. This CDR3 is CASSMDRGSNSPLHF. In DNA, the CDR3 is TGTGCCAGTAGTATGGACAGGGGTAGCAATTCACCCCTCCACTTT. Combining the CDR3 with reference TRBV19 and TRBJ1-6 gives the whole variable domain DGGITQSPKYLFRKEGQNVTLSCEQNLNHDAMYWYRQDPGQGLRLIYYSQIVNDFQKGDIAEGYSVSREKKESFPLTVTSAQKNPTAFYLCASSMDRGSNSPLHFGNGTRLTVT.